These 12 T cell receptor beta chains originate from one sample sequenced in a study of chemoradiotherapy in HPV16-positive cancers. Produced via immunoSEQ multiplex PCR; TCRdb's table is partial and in-frame only. The repertoire has roughly 10,000 clones, over 65% of them found once; the top ten carry 36%. Specimen collection occurred from a patient who underwent chemoradiotherapy. These receptors originate from a human donor with HPV-associated anogenital cancer.

The chain couples TRBV5-5 to TRBJ2-7; TRBD1 is a possible D gene (6 bases). V lost 2 bases to trimming and J lost 3 bases, with 12 bases between them. The CDR3 extends over 14 amino acids. Germline values: CDR1 SGHKS, CDR2 YYEKEE (reference sequence). CDR3 in amino acids: CASSLGDTDYEQYV. DNA of the CDR3: TGTGCCAGCAGCTTAGGGGACACCGACTACGAGCAGTACGTC.

V and J are TRBV5-1 and TRBJ2-3; D call uncertain. From germline, CDR1 is SGHRS and CDR2 YFSETQ. The CDR3 loop spans 14 amino acids. Trimming removed 1 base at V and 0 bases at J, with 6 bases between. CDR3 amino acids: CASSLRPSTDTQYF. The CDR3 nucleotides read TGCGCCAGCAGCTTGCGTCCGAGCACAGATACGCAGTATTTT.

This chain joins TRBV19 and TRBJ2-5; 12 nucleotides line up with TRBD2. This CDR3 comprises 14 residues. Germline CDR1 LNHDA, CDR2 SQIVND (reference sequence). Trimming removed 8 bases from V and 5 bases from J; junction bases left unmatched: 6. The CDR3 region has the DNA TGTGCCAGTTCCCTAGCGGGAGGGCCCGAGACCCAGTACTTC. Residues: CASSLAGGPETQYF.

The rearrangement uses TRBV27 and TRBJ2-3; D tentatively reads TRBD1 or TRBD2 (5 bases each). Germline CDR1 MNHEY, CDR2 SMNVEV (reference sequence). V lost 6 bases to trimming and J lost 3 bases, with 13 bases between them. The CDR3 totals 14 residues. The CDR3 reads CASSGTLPTDTQYF. As DNA, the CDR3 is TGTGCCAGCAGCGGGACGCTTCCAACAGATACGCAGTATTTT.

V usage is TRBV14 and J usage is TRBJ1-1; D is possibly TRBD1 (5 bases). V gave up 4 bases and J gave up 0 bases, with 15 bases separating them. This CDR3 is built from 16 residues. From germline, CDR1 is SGHDN and CDR2 FVKESK. Written as DNA, the CDR3 is TGTGCCAGCAGCCTATTGGGACGGGGAATGAACACTGAAGCTTTCTTT. The encoded protein is CASSLLGRGMNTEAFF.

V and J are TRBV29-1 and TRBJ2-3; D uncertain. V was cut by 2 bases and J by 1 base, with 4 bases left in between. CDR3 length: 12 residues. Germline CDR1 and CDR2: SQVTM and ANQGSEA. CDR3 loop: CSVEKGTDTQYF. The CDR3 coding sequence is TGCAGCGTTGAAAAGGGCACAGATACGCAGTATTTT.

The chain employs TRBV18 and TRBJ1-1; TRBD1 aligns across 7 bases. Trimming at V came to 0 bases and at J to 4 bases, leaving 2 bases not matched to a gene. The CDR3 extends over 14 amino acids. Germline CDR1 reads KGHSH; CDR2 reads LQKENI. CDR3: CASSPPKGATEAFF. The DNA for the CDR3 is TGTGCCAGCTCACCACCTAAGGGGGCCACTGAAGCTTTCTTT.

V gene TRBV5-4 combines with J gene TRBJ2-4; no clear D. CDR3 length: 15 residues. V was shortened by 1 base and J by 8 bases, with 16 bases between the two germline ends. The germline V gene encodes CDR1 SGHNT and CDR2 YYREEE (reference sequence). CDR3 sequence reads: CASSLIRVSCHIQYF. The CDR3 region has the DNA TGTGCCAGCAGCTTGATTAGGGTTTCATGCCACATTCAGTACTTC.

This clone showed up just once. The V call is TRBV5-1, the J call TRBJ1-2; TRBD1 aligns across 8 bases. The CDR3 spans 13 residues. CDR1 and CDR2 from the germline V gene are SGHRS and YFSETQ. The trim removed 5 bases at V and 11 bases at J, leaving 11 bases unmatched. The CDR3 loop is CASRSGTGGVYTF. The CDR3 region has the DNA TGCGCCAGCAGGTCCGGGACAGGAGGAGTTTACACCTTC.

The chain uses TRBV5-6 and TRBJ1-5; 7 bases are shared with TRBD1. This CDR3 region has 15 residues. The V gene's germline CDR1 is SGHDT and CDR2 YYEEEE. V shed 1 base, J shed 6 bases, and the junction held 7 bases outside the gene matches. For the CDR3, the DNA is TGTGCCAGCAGCTTGTGGGGACAGCGGACTCAGCCCCAGCATTTT. Its translation: CASSLWGQRTQPQHF.

V and J are TRBV11-2 and TRBJ2-1; D is perhaps TRBD1 or TRBD2 (5 bases each). From germline, CDR1 is SGHAT and CDR2 FQNNGV. This CDR3 region has 18 residues. Trimming shortened V by 8 bases and J by 0 bases, and 23 bases separated the two germline ends. Here the CDR3 reads CASQPLPGTTSSYNEQFF. CDR3 bases: TGTGCCAGCCAACCGCTACCTGGGACGACAAGCTCCTACAATGAGCAGTTCTTC.

The V gene is TRBV27, the J gene TRBJ1-2; 8 bases map to TRBD1. CDR1 is MNHEY, CDR2 SMNVEV, per germline (reference sequence). The CDR3 loop spans 14 amino acids. After removal of 5 bases from V and 4 bases from J, the junction contained 6 bases not matched to a gene. The CDR3 DNA is TGTGCCAGCAGTCCTACCGGGACAGGCTATGGCTACACCTTC. As protein: CASSPTGTGYGYTF.